The entry that follows covers one T cell receptor beta chain sequence. Its cognate antigen is unknown. TCR beta libraries were built with iRepertoire HTBI primers and Arm-PCR of CDR3 regions. MiXCR was run by TCRdb on the multiplex PCR reads, yielding one entry per CDR3 protein. The sample lists 400,000 to 500,000 distinct CDR3 sequences; approximately 21% were seen once. Time point given: persistent/refractory GD, antithyroid drugs over 5 years with positive TRAb. Extracted RNA from PBMCs served as the source of the TCR library. Patients of an endocrinology department in Xi'an, China, were included. This sample stems from a study of regulatory T cells in long-lasting Graves disease. The overall study: By definition, persistent Graves' disease involved antithyroid drugs for over 5 years alongside positive TSH receptor antibodies.

This CDR3 comprises 13 residues. Trimming stripped 3 bases from V and 4 bases from J, with 11 bases between. Germline CDR1 is SGHDT and CDR2 is YYEEEE. Points from the study as a whole: Thyroid tissue was not studied; only peripheral blood was.

V gene TRBV5-6 combines with J gene TRBJ2-7; D is uncertain. This receptor was taken from a female donor with Graves disease. The material sequenced was peripheral blood mononuclear cells (PBMCs), taken when the disease was refractory, from a patient treated with antithyroid drugs. CDR3: CASSSGAWYEQYF. The CDR3 nucleotides read TGTGCCAGCAGCTCCGGTGCGTGGTACGAGCAGTACTTC.